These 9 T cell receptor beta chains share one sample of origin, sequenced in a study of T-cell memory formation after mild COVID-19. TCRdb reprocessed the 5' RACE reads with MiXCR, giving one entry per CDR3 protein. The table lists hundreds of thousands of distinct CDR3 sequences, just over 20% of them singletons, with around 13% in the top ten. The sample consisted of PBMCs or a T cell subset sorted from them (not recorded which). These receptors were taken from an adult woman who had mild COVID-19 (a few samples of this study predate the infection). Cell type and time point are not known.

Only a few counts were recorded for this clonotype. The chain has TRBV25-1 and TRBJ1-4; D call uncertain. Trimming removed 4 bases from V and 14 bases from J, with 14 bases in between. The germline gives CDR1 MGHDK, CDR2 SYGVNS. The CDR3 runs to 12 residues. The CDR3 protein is CASSGPEVELFF. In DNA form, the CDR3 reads TGTGCCAGCAGTGGACCGGAGGTAGAGCTGTTTTTT.

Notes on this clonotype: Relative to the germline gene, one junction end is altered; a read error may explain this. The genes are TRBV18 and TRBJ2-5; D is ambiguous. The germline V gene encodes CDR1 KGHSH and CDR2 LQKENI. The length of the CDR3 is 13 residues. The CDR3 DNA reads TGTGACAGCTCACCTGGGCTGGAAGAGACCCAGTACTTC. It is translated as CDSSPGLEETQYF.

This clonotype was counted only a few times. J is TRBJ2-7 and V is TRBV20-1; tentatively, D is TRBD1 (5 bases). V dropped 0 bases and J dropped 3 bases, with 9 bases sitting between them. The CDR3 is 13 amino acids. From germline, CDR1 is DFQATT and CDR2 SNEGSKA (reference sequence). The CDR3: CSAREQGSYEQYF. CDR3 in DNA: TGCAGTGCTAGAGAGCAGGGTAGCTACGAGCAGTACTTC.

The CDR3 coding sequence is TGTGCCAGTAGTTCACCGGGACAGGGGCTTGGAGGTTATGGCTACACCTTC. It specifies CASSSPGQGLGGYGYTF. The V gene is TRBV19, the J gene TRBJ1-2; 10 bases match TRBD1. The CDR3 runs 17 residues. Trimming took 5 bases from V and 5 from J; bases not matched to a gene: 14. The V gene's germline CDR1 is LNHDA and CDR2 SQIVND (reference sequence).

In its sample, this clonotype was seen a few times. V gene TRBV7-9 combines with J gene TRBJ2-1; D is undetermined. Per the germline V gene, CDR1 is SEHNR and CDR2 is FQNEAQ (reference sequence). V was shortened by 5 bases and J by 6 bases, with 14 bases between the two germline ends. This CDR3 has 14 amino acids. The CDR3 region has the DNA TGTGCCAGCAGCCGAGCCCCGCCTAGCAATGAGCAGTTCTTC. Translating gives CASSRAPPSNEQFF.

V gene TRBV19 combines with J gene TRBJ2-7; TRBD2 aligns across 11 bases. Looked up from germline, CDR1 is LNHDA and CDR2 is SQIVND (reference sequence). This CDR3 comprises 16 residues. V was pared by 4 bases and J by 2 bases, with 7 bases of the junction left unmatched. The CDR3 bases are TGTGCCAGTAGTAAACAGGAACTAGCGGGAGCCTACGAGCAGTACTTC. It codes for CASSKQELAGAYEQYF. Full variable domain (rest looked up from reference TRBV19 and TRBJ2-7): DGGITQSPKYLFRKEGQNVTLSCEQNLNHDAMYWYRQDPGQGLRLIYYSQIVNDFQKGDIAEGYSVSREKKESFPLTVTSAQKNPTAFYLCASSKQELAGAYEQYFGPGTRLTVT.

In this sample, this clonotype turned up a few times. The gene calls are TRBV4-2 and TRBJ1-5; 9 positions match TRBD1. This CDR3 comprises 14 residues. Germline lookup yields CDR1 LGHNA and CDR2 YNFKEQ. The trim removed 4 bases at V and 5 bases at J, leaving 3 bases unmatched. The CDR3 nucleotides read TGTGCCAGCAGCCCGGGACAGGGATATCAGCCCCAGCATTTT. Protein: CASSPGQGYQPQHF.

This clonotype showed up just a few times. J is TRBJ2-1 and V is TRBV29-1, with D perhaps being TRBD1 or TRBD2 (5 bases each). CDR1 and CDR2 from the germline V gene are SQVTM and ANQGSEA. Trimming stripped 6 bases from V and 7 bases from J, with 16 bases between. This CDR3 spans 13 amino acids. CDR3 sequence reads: CSVERGFGNEQFF. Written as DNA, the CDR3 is TGCAGCGTCGAGAGGGGATTTGGGAATGAGCAGTTCTTC.

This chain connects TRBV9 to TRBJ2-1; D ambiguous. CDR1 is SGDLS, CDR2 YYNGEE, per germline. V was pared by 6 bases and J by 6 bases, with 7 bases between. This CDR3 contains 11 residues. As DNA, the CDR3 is TGTGCCAGCACTGGGCGCAATGAGCAGTTCTTC. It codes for CASTGRNEQFF.